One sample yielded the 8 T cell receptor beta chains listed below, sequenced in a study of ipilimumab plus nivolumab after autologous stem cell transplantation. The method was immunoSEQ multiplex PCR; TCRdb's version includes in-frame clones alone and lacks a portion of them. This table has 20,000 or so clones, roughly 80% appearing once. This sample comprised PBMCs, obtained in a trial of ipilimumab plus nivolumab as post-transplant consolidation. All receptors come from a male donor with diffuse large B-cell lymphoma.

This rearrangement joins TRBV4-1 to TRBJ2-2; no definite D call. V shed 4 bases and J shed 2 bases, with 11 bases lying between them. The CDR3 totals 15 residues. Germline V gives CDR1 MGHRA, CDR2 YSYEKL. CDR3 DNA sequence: TGCGCCAGCAGCCCGTCGACTTTTAACACCGGGGAGCTGTTTTTT. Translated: CASSPSTFNTGELFF.

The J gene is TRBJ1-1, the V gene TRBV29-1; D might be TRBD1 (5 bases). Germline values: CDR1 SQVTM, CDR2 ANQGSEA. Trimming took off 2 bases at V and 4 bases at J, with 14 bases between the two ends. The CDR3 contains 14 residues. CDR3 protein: CSVERGGVGTEAFF. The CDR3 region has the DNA TGCAGCGTTGAAAGGGGAGGGGTTGGCACTGAAGCTTTCTTT.

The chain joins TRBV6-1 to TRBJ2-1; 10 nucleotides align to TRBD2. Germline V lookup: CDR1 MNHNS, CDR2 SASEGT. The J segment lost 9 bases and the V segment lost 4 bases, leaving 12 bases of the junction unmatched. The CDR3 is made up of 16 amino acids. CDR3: CASSGPSGSILREQFF. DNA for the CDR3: TGTGCCAGCAGTGGCCCTAGCGGGAGTATTCTACGTGAGCAGTTCTTC.

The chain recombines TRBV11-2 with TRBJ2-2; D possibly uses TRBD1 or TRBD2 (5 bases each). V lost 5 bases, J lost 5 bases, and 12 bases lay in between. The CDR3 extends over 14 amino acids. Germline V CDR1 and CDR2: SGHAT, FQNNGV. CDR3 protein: CASSAGSLTGELFF. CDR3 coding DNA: TGTGCCAGCAGCGCAGGGAGTCTTACCGGGGAGCTGTTTTTT.

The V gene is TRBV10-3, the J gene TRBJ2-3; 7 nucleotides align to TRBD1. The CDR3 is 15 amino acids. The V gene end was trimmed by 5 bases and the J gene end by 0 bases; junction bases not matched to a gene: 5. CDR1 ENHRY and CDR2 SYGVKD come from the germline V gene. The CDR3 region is CAISPGRGSTDTQYF. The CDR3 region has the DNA TGTGCCATCAGTCCTGGCAGGGGGAGCACAGATACGCAGTATTTT.

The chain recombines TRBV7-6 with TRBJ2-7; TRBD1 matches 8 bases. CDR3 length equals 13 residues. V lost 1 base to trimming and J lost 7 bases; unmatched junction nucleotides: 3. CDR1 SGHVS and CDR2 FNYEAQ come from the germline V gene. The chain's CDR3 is CASSLGDRLEQYF. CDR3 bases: TGTGCCAGCAGCTTAGGGGACAGGTTGGAGCAGTACTTC. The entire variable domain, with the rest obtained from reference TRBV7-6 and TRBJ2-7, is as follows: GAGVSQSPRYKVTKRGQDVALRCDPISGHVSLYWYRQALGQGPEFLTYFNYEAQQDKSGLPNDRFSAERPEGSISTLTIQRTEQRDSAMYRCASSLGDRLEQYFGPGTRLTVT.

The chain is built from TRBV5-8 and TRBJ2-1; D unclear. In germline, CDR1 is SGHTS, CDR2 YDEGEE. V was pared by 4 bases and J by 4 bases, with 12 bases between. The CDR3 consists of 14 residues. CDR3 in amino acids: CASSPFVLYNEQFF. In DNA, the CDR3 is TGTGCCAGCAGCCCCTTTGTCCTTTACAATGAGCAGTTCTTC.

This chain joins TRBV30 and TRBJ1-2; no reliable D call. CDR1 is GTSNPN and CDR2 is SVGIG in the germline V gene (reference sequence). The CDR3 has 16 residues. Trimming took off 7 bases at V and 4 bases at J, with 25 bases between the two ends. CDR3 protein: CAFADGSNPTLYGYTF. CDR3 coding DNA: TGTGCCTTTGCGGACGGAAGCAACCCGACCCTCTATGGCTACACCTTC.